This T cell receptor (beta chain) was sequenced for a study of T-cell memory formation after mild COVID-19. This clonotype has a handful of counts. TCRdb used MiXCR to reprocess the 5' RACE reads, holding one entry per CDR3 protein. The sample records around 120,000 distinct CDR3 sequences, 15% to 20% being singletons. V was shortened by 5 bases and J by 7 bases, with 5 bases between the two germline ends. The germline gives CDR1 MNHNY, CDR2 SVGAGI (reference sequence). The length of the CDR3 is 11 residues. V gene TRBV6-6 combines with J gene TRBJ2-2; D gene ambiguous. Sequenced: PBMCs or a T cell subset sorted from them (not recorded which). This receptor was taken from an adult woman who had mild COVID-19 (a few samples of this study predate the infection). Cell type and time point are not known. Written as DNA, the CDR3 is TGTGCCAGCAGTAAGGGCGGGGAGCTGTTTTTT. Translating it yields CASSKGGELFF.